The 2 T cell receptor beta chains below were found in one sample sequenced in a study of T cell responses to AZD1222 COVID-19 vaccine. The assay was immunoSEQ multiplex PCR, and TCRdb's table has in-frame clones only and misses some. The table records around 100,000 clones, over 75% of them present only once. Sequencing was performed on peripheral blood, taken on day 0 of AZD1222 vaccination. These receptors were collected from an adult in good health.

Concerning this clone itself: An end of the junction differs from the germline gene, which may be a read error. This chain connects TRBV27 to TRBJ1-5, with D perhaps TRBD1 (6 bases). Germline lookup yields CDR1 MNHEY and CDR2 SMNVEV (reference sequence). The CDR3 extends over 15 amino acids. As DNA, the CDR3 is TGTGCCAGCAGTTTATCGTTAGGGACAAATCAACCCCAGCATTTT. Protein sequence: CASSLSLGTNQPQHF.

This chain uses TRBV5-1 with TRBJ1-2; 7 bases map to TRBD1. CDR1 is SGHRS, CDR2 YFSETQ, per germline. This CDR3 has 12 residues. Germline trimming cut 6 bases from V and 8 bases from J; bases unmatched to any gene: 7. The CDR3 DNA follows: TGCGCCAGCACCACGGAAGGGGGCGGCTACACCTTC. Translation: CASTTEGGGYTF.